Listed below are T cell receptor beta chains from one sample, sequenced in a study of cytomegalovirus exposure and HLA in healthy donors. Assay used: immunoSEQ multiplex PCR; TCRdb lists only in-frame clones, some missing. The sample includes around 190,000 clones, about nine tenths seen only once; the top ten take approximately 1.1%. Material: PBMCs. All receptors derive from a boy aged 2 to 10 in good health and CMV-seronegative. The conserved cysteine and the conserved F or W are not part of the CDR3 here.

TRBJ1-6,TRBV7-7,ASSATGDGSPLH
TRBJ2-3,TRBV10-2,ASAAVREGTDTQY
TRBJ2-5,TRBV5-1,ASSSGQGSQETQY
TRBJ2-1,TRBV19,ASSIGGLAGSYNEQF
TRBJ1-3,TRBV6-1,ASSWDSGGDNTIY
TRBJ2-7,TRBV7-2,ASSRRGGMGSYEQY
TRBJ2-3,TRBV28,TTGTGATDTQY
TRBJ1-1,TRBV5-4,ASSSDETGYTEAF
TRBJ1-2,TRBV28,ASSPDQQGYT
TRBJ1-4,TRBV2,ASRPSLGATNEKLF
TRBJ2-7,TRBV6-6,ASSYQGIHEQY
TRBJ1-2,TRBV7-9,ASSIGQGNYGYT
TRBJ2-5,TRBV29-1,SGKVGGRETQY
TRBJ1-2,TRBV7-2,ASSPNVNGYT
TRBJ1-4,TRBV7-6,ASSLSDGRGEKLF
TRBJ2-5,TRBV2,ASNGGAGETQY
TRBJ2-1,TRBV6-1,ASSEHTERWSYNEQF
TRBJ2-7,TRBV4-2,ASSQVLDRAGEQY
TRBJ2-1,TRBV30,AWNRLAGHNEQF
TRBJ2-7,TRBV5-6,ASSPVGGSSREQY
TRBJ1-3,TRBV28,ASSSFDTIY
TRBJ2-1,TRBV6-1,ASSSSGTEQF
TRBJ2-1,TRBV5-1,ASSLHDTVVNEQF
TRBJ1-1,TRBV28,ASSLFSVNTEAF
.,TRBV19,ATSPGGAYEQY
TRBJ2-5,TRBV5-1,ASSPVVQETQY
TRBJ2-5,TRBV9,ASSVVGGGETQY
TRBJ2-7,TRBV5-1,ASSWGQGGYEQY
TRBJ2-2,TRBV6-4,ASSRTDTGELF
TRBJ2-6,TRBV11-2,ASSERAGSGGANVLT